This TCR beta chain emerged from a study of T-cell reconstitution after alpha-beta-depleted transplantation in children. The study, taken as a whole, reports: T-cell counts and diversity at one year post-transplant came mainly from newly produced T cells. There were some patients whose high TCRbeta diversity at day 60 came from surviving recipient T cells and thymic progenitors. Several hundred expanded graft clones reportedly gave rise to the alpha-beta T cells present about two months after transplant.

Note on this clonotype: What it recognizes is unknown.

Preparing the TCRbeta library involved the use of unique molecular identifiers. TCRdb called the PCR reads again in MiXCR, with one record for every CDR3 protein. The sample includes around 76,000 distinct CDR3 sequences, 15% to 20% of them seen just once. The clonotype was recovered from a male patient between 2 and 15 years old who had a stem cell transplant for acute lymphoblastic leukemia, so the T cells may come from the graft donor. The sample here was PBMCs, mostly from graft donor cells, taken 360 days after TCRalphabeta/CD19-depleted stem cell transplant.

CDR3 residues: CASSLLGVAGISEQYF. The DNA for the CDR3 is TGTGCCAGCAGTTTACTGGGGGTAGCGGGAATCTCCGAGCAGTACTTC. The chain employs TRBV27 and TRBJ2-7; the match to TRBD2 covers 8 bases. After removal of 2 bases from V and 6 bases from J, the junction contained 12 bases not matched to a gene. The CDR3 is 16 residues long. Per the germline V gene, CDR1 is MNHEY and CDR2 is SMNVEV (reference sequence).